The 18 T cell receptor beta chains below all came from one sample that was sequenced in a study of glioma-infiltrating T cells. TCR alpha and beta CDR3 regions were amplified from RNA using iRepertoire nested multiplex PCR. MiXCR, run by TCRdb on the multiplex PCR reads, gives a single entry per CDR3 protein. Among approximately 110,000 distinct CDR3 sequences, less than 30% were seen once, and the ten largest hold around 15%. The specimen was glioma tissue, nonneoplastic brain tissue, or PBMCs (not recorded which). The receptors stem from a human donor with low-grade glioma or glioblastoma, undergoing nonglioma brain surgery, or in good health (not recorded which).

About this clonotype: Given a much more abundant clone one base away, this may be a read error. V is TRBV19 and J is TRBJ1-1, with D uncertain. Per the germline V gene, CDR1 is LNHDA and CDR2 is SQIVND (reference sequence). The CDR3 loop spans 12 amino acids. The CDR3 DNA is TGTACCAGTAGTATAGGAGGGCCTGAAGCTTTCTTT. It encodes CTSSIGGPEAFF.

At least ten counts were recorded for this clonotype. The chain combines TRBV7-9 with TRBJ1-5; 8 bases fit TRBD1. CDR1 and CDR2 (germline): SEHNR, FQNEAQ (reference sequence). This CDR3 region has 14 residues. J lost 5 bases, V lost 5 bases, and 5 bases had no gene match. The CDR3 nucleotides read TGTGCCAGCAGCCAAGGGACAGGAGATCAGCCCCAGCATTTT. Translation gives CASSQGTGDQPQHF.

This clonotype has at least ten counts. This CDR3 reads CASSEMDNEQFF. The CDR3 DNA reads TGTGCCAGCAGTGAAATGGACAATGAGCAGTTCTTC. The chain recombines TRBV2 with TRBJ2-1; D is undetermined. Germline V CDR1 and CDR2: SNHLY, FYNNEI. V was cut by 2 bases and J by 5 bases, with 4 bases left in between. This CDR3 contains 12 residues.

Many counts were recorded for this clonotype. The V and J genes are TRBV25-1 and TRBJ1-6; 10 positions match TRBD1. The CDR3 has 15 amino acids. The junction had 4 bases not matched to a gene; V was cut back by 4 bases and J by 7 bases. Per the germline V gene, CDR1 is MGHDK and CDR2 is SYGVNS. CDR3 nucleotides: TGTGCCAGCAGTGCAAGGACAGGGGGGAATTCACCCCTCCACTTT. The encoded protein is CASSARTGGNSPLHF.

The table lists this clonotype with many counts. J is TRBJ2-7 and V is TRBV12-3 or TRBV12-4, with D possibly matching TRBD1 (6 bases). This CDR3 comprises 16 residues. Trimming removed 3 bases at V and 4 bases at J, with 19 bases between. DNA of the CDR3: TGTGCCAGCAGTTTTGGGACCTGGCAGGGGAAGTACGAGCAGTACTTC. Translating gives CASSFGTWQGKYEQYF.

This clonotype showed up many times. The rearrangement links TRBV7-2 to TRBJ2-7; tentative D call: TRBD2 (6 bases). CDR3 size: 17 residues. The germline V and J ends were trimmed by 4 bases and 2 bases, with 21 bases remaining between them. Germline lookup yields CDR1 SGHTA and CDR2 FQGNSA. The CDR3 region is CASSSSARTTYTYEQYF. CDR3 DNA: TGTGCCAGCAGCTCCTCAGCGCGGACTACATACACCTACGAGCAGTACTTC.

This clonotype showed up many times. The J gene is TRBJ2-4, the V gene TRBV14; TRBD2 agrees at 7 bases. The CDR3 is made up of 18 amino acids. Germline values: CDR1 SGHDN, CDR2 FVKESK. Trimming at V came to 1 base and at J to 3 bases, leaving 12 bases not matched to a gene. The CDR3 bases are TGTGCCAGCAGCCAAGGAAGGTGGTCCCAGCGGGACAAAAACATTCAGTACTTC. Translation: CASSQGRWSQRDKNIQYF.

A remark on this clonotype: The junction shows a germline mismatch at one end, possibly a read error. The chain carries TRBV12-3 or TRBV12-4 and TRBJ2-1; 8 bases are a match to TRBD1. The CDR3 sequence is 13 residues long. Written as DNA, the CDR3 is TGTGACAGCAGACCGGGACAGGACAATGAGCAGTTCTTC. Translating gives CDSRPGQDNEQFF.

This chain uses TRBV14 with TRBJ2-7; D may be TRBD1 or TRBD2 (5 bases each). Trimming removed 0 bases at V and 0 bases at J, with 12 bases between. The CDR3 covers 16 residues. Per germline, CDR1 SGHDN and CDR2 FVKESK. The CDR3 reads CASSQESGRSSYEQYF. CDR3 DNA: TGTGCCAGCAGCCAAGAGTCGGGACGGTCCTCCTACGAGCAGTACTTC. Drawing the rest from reference TRBV14 and TRBJ2-7, the complete variable domain is EAGVTQFPSHSVIEKGQTVTLRCDPISGHDNLYWYRRVMGKEIKFLLHFVKESKQDESGMPNNRFLAERTGGTYSTLKVQPAELEDSGVYFCASSQESGRSSYEQYFGPGTRLTVT.

This clonotype was detected many times. The V call is TRBV19, the J call TRBJ2-7; a weak D match, TRBD2 (5 bases). Germline CDR1 is LNHDA and CDR2 is SQIVND (reference sequence). Trimming removed 6 bases at V and 4 bases at J, with 13 bases between. The CDR3 runs to 13 residues. In DNA, the CDR3 is TGTGCCAGTAGAGGTATCGGGGTGTACGAGCAGTACTTC. This gives the protein CASRGIGVYEQYF.

This clonotype occurred many times. V gene TRBV6-6 combines with J gene TRBJ1-1; D not resolved. The CDR3 has 13 residues. Germline V gene data show CDR1 as MNHNY and CDR2 as SVGAGI (reference sequence). The V end lost 1 base, the J end lost 1 base, and 4 bases lay between the germline ends. CDR3 in DNA: TGTGCCAGCAGTTACTACTCGAACACTGAAGCTTTCTTT. It translates to CASSYYSNTEAFF.

As concerns this clonotype: A junction end diverges from the germline sequence, so it may reflect a read error. V usage is TRBV6-2 or TRBV6-3 and J usage is TRBJ1-1; 7 nucleotides agree with TRBD1. In germline, CDR1 is MNHEY, CDR2 SVGEGT. The CDR3 consists of 17 residues. Written as DNA, the CDR3 is TGTGCAAGCAGTTACGTAGCCCACAGGGGAATCACCACTGAAGCTTTCTTT. Its translation is CASSYVAHRGITTEAFF.

This clonotype has a count of ten or more. This chain uses TRBV7-8 with TRBJ2-1, with TRBD2 matching 7 bases. V trimming: 7 bases; J trimming: 1 base; junction bases outside the gene matches: 7. Germline V lookup: CDR1 SGHVS, CDR2 FQNEAQ. The CDR3 has 15 amino acids. CDR3 nucleotide sequence: TGTGCCAGCAAATATGGGGGGGTTTCCTACAATGAGCAGTTCTTC. Its protein is CASKYGGVSYNEQFF. The whole variable domain, remainder taken from reference TRBV7-8 and TRBJ2-1, is GAGVSQSPRYKVAKRGQDVALRCDPISGHVSLFWYQQALGQGPEFLTYFQNEAQLDKSGLPSDRFFAERPEGSVSTLKIQRTQQEDSAVYLCASKYGGVSYNEQFFGPGTRLTVL.

The table lists this clonotype with many counts. V and J are TRBV15 and TRBJ1-1; D is uncertain. V was shortened by 3 bases and J by 0 bases, with 11 bases between the two germline ends. The CDR3 is made up of 15 amino acids. The germline V gene has CDR1 LNHNV and CDR2 YYDKDF (reference sequence). Here the CDR3 reads CATSSSPVLNTEAFF. CDR3 nucleotide sequence: TGTGCCACCAGCAGTTCTCCCGTCTTGAACACTGAAGCTTTCTTT.

The rearrangement joins TRBV9 to TRBJ2-3, with TRBD2 matching 8 bases. The CDR3 length is 17 residues. The trim removed 4 bases at V and 2 bases at J, leaving 12 bases unmatched. From germline, CDR1 is SGDLS and CDR2 YYNGEE. Here the CDR3 DNA reads TGTGCCAGCAGCTCCCGTGGACTAGCAGGACCCACAGATACGCAGTATTTT. The encoded protein is CASSSRGLAGPTDTQYF.

V and J are TRBV5-5 and TRBJ2-3; D might be TRBD1 or TRBD2, each matching 6 bases. V was clipped by 2 bases and J by 2 bases, with 12 bases between them. There are 15 residues in the CDR3. The germline gives CDR1 SGHKS, CDR2 YYEKEE (reference sequence). CDR3 coding DNA: TGTGCCAGCAGCTTCCGGGGGCGCTCCACAGATACGCAGTATTTT. It yields the protein CASSFRGRSTDTQYF.

There are many counts of this clonotype. The genes are TRBV27 and TRBJ2-6; no definite D call. Trimming left V 3 bases short and J 2 bases short, with 5 bases between. The CDR3 extends over 14 amino acids. Germline V lookup: CDR1 MNHEY, CDR2 SMNVEV (reference sequence). DNA of the CDR3: TGTGCCAGCAGTTTCGCGGCTGGGGCCAACGTCCTGACTTTC. Residues: CASSFAAGANVLTF.

In this sample, this clonotype turned up many times. The genes are TRBV7-9 and TRBJ2-1; the D gene is possibly TRBD1 (6 bases). Trimming left V 1 base short and J 0 bases short, with 25 bases between. CDR1 SEHNR and CDR2 FQNEAQ come from the germline V gene (reference sequence). The CDR3 is 21 amino acids. CDR3 nucleotide sequence: TGTGCCAGCAGCTTAGATCGACCGGACACAGGGTTTAGGTCCTCCTACAATGAGCAGTTCTTC. Encoded protein: CASSLDRPDTGFRSSYNEQFF. Together with reference TRBV7-9 and TRBJ2-1, the CDR3 gives the full variable domain: DTGVSQNPRHKITKRGQNVTFRCDPISEHNRLYWYRQTLGQGPEFLTYFQNEAQLEKSRLLSDRFSAERPKGSFSTLEIQRTEQGDSAMYLCASSLDRPDTGFRSSYNEQFFGPGTRLTVL.